This T cell receptor beta chain is from a study of T-cell reconstitution after alpha-beta-depleted transplantation in children. Molecular barcoding with unique molecular identifiers was used for the TCRbeta library. TCRdb re-analysed the PCR reads in MiXCR, keeping a single row per CDR3 protein. Of approximately 170,000 distinct CDR3 sequences in the sample, approximately 12% are singletons; the top ten hold over 10%. About this clonotype: Possible read error: a much larger clone is one base away.

V lost 9 bases to trimming and J lost 5 bases; unmatched junction nucleotides: 10. The CDR3 is 13 amino acids. Germline V gives CDR1 SGHDT, CDR2 YYEEEE. The sequencing here drew on PBMCs, taken before TCRalphabeta/CD19-depleted stem cell transplant. The V and J genes are TRBV5-6 and TRBJ2-5, with TRBD1 matching over 7 bases. This receptor was taken from a boy aged 2-15 years with acute myeloid leukemia, due to receive a stem cell transplant. CDR3 protein: CANRKTGAETQYF. The CDR3 nucleotides read TGTGCCAACAGAAAAACAGGGGCGGAGACCCAGTACTTC.